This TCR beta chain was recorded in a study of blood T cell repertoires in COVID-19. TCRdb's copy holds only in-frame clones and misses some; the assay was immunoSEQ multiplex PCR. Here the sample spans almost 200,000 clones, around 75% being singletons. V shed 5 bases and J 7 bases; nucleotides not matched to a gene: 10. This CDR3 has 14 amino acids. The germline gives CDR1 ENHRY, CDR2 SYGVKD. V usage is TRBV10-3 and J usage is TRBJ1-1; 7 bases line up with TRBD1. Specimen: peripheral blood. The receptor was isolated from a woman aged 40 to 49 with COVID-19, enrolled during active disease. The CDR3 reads CAISPGQNFHEAFF. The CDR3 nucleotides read TGTGCCATCAGTCCGGGACAGAACTTCCATGAAGCTTTCTTT.